The 26 T cell receptor beta chains below all came from one sample that was sequenced in a study of T cells after yellow fever vaccination. TCRdb re-called the 5' RACE reads through MiXCR, storing one row per CDR3 protein. The table includes roughly 310,000 distinct CDR3 sequences, approximately 3.8% detected once. The material was PBMCs, obtained on the day of the yellow fever booster vaccination. The receptor source for this set is a man aged 18 to 35 who received the YFV17D yellow fever vaccine.

There are a few counts of this clonotype. The chain couples TRBV15 to TRBJ1-2; D gene unclear. Germline lookup yields CDR1 LNHNV and CDR2 YYDKDF (reference sequence). V was trimmed by 0 bases and J by 3 bases, leaving 11 bases between them. The CDR3 loop spans 15 amino acids. CDR3 nucleotides: TGTGCCACCAGCAGAGATCCCAGCGATCACTATGGCTACACCTTC. This codes for CATSRDPSDHYGYTF. Variable domain in full (rest from reference TRBV15 and TRBJ1-2): DAMVIQNPRYQVTQFGKPVTLSCSQTLNHNVMYWYQQKSSQAPKLLFHYYDKDFNNEADTPDNFQSRRPNTSFCFLDIRSPGLGDTAMYLCATSRDPSDHYGYTFGSGTRLTVV.

This rearrangement joins TRBV7-2 to TRBJ2-3, with 9 bases aligning to TRBD2. The CDR3 loop spans 18 amino acids. Trimming removed 4 bases from V and 2 bases from J; junction bases left unmatched: 13. Germline CDR1 SGHTA, CDR2 FQGNSA. Here the CDR3 reads CASSSPGRGGASTDTQYF. CDR3 sequence (DNA): TGTGCCAGCAGCTCGCCGGGGCGGGGGGGCGCATCCACAGATACGCAGTATTTT.

Many counts were recorded for this clonotype. The chain is built from TRBV15 and TRBJ2-5; 7 bases agree with TRBD2. Trimming removed 5 bases from V and 1 base from J; junction bases left unmatched: 4. Per germline, CDR1 LNHNV and CDR2 YYDKDF (reference sequence). The CDR3 runs to 14 residues. CDR3 nucleotides: TGTGCCACCAGCGGGGGGGGATCCCAAGAGACCCAGTACTTC. Translating gives CATSGGGSQETQYF. Full variable domain (rest looked up from reference TRBV15 and TRBJ2-5): DAMVIQNPRYQVTQFGKPVTLSCSQTLNHNVMYWYQQKSSQAPKLLFHYYDKDFNNEADTPDNFQSRRPNTSFCFLDIRSPGLGDTAMYLCATSGGGSQETQYFGPGTRLLVL.

This clonotype was recorded many times. Here the CDR3 reads CASSRSTSGGYTDTQYF. DNA of the CDR3: TGTGCCAGCAGCCGCAGCACTAGCGGGGGTTACACAGATACGCAGTATTTT. The chain links TRBV7-9 to TRBJ2-3; TRBD2 agrees at 11 bases. Germline loops: CDR1 SEHNR, CDR2 FQNEAQ (reference sequence). V lost 5 bases and J lost 2; bases outside the gene matches: 9. CDR3 size: 17 residues.

This clonotype was detected many times. CDR3 DNA: TGTGCCAGTAGTCCCGGCAGGGCGGGGACTGAAGCTTTCTTT. It yields the protein CASSPGRAGTEAFF. This chain connects TRBV19 to TRBJ1-1, with D possibly being TRBD1 (5 bases). The germline V gene has CDR1 LNHDA and CDR2 SQIVND (reference sequence). Trimming pared 5 bases from V and 5 bases from J, leaving 15 bases between. This CDR3 is 14 amino acids long.

The chain recombines TRBV14 with TRBJ1-3; possibly TRBD1 for D (5 bases). The germline V gene has CDR1 SGHDN and CDR2 FVKESK. The CDR3 sequence is 14 residues long. The V end was cut by 6 bases, the J end by 0 bases, with 9 bases between. The chain's CDR3 is CASRMTVSGNTIYF. CDR3 nucleotides: TGTGCCAGCAGAATGACAGTCTCTGGAAACACCATATATTTT.

There are many counts of this clonotype. The chain joins TRBV20-1 to TRBJ2-1; D may be TRBD2 (5 bases). The V and J ends lost 1 base and 5 bases respectively, with 12 bases between them. The CDR3 has 14 amino acids. In germline, CDR1 is DFQATT, CDR2 SNEGSKA (reference sequence). The CDR3 sequence is CSARALEAHNEQFF. The CDR3 DNA is TGCAGTGCTAGAGCCCTGGAGGCCCACAATGAGCAGTTCTTC.

This clonotype appeared many times. The gene calls are TRBV7-2 and TRBJ1-1; 8 nucleotides align to TRBD1. This CDR3 contains 15 residues. The trim removed 2 bases at V and 1 base at J, leaving 3 bases unmatched. Germline V gene lookup returns CDR1 SGHTA and CDR2 FQGNSA. The CDR3 nucleotides are TGTGCCAGCAGCTTAACCGGGACAGGGAACACTGAAGCTTTCTTT. It is translated as CASSLTGTGNTEAFF.

This clonotype was detected a few times. V is TRBV29-1 and J is TRBJ2-3; D is perhaps TRBD2 (6 bases). In germline, CDR1 is SQVTM, CDR2 ANQGSEA. Trimming took off 4 bases at V and 10 bases at J, with 15 bases between the two ends. The CDR3 is made up of 12 amino acids. CDR3 region: CSVGRGASSQYF. The CDR3 nucleotides read TGCAGCGTTGGACGCGGGGCCAGCTCGCAGTATTTT.

The sample holds many counts of this clonotype. The chain links TRBV28 to TRBJ2-5, with 7 nucleotides matching TRBD1. There are 14 residues in the CDR3. Germline CDR1 is MDHEN and CDR2 is SYDVKM. V was clipped by 2 bases and J by 6 bases; unmatched bases: 6. CDR3 in amino acids: CASSLPTGVKTQYF. In DNA form, the CDR3 reads TGTGCCAGCAGTTTACCCACAGGGGTTAAGACCCAGTACTTC.

This clonotype was detected ten times or more. The rearrangement links TRBV4-2 to TRBJ2-7; perhaps TRBD2 as D (5 bases). The V end lost 0 bases, the J end lost 4 bases, and 16 bases lay between the germline ends. The CDR3 totals 16 residues. Germline CDR1 LGHNA, CDR2 YNFKEQ. CDR3 nucleotide sequence: TGTGCCAGCAGCCAAGATCTGTCTCGAGGGAGTTACGAGCAGTACTTC. Translation gives CASSQDLSRGSYEQYF.

This clonotype was seen many times. The chain uses TRBV6-2 or TRBV6-3 and TRBJ1-6; D is ambiguous. Germline V gives CDR1 MNHEY, CDR2 SVGEGT. V was cut by 6 bases and J by 0 bases, with 6 bases left in between. The length of the CDR3 is 14 residues. The CDR3 region is CASRLSSYNSPLHF. For the CDR3, the DNA is TGTGCCAGCAGGCTGAGCTCCTATAATTCACCCCTCCACTTT.

This rearrangement joins TRBV5-1 to TRBJ2-3, with 9 bases fitting TRBD1. The J segment lost 6 bases and the V segment lost 7 bases, leaving 9 bases of the junction unmatched. This CDR3 has 14 residues. Germline V lookup: CDR1 SGHRS, CDR2 YFSETQ. CDR3 residues: CASGLQGAGDTQYF. CDR3 bases: TGCGCCAGCGGTTTACAGGGGGCTGGGGATACGCAGTATTTT.

In this sample, this clonotype turned up a few times. The chain recombines TRBV27 with TRBJ2-5; D remains unclear. V gave up 0 bases and J gave up 3 bases, with 14 bases separating them. The CDR3 has 16 amino acids. Germline CDR1 and CDR2: MNHEY and SMNVEV (reference sequence). The CDR3 loop reads CASSLSIKLSEETQYF. The CDR3 DNA reads as TGTGCCAGCAGTTTATCGATTAAGCTTTCAGAAGAGACCCAGTACTTC.

This clonotype was seen at least ten times. This chain connects TRBV7-6 to TRBJ2-6, with 9 bases fitting TRBD1. CDR1 is SGHVS, CDR2 FNYEAQ, per germline. Trimming cost V 5 bases and J 1 base; bases outside gene matches: 9. The length of the CDR3 is 18 residues. The CDR3 DNA sequence: TGTGCCAGCAGCCCCCGGACAGGGGCCTTATCTGGGGCCAACGTCCTGACTTTC. As protein: CASSPRTGALSGANVLTF.

This clonotype was counted at least ten times. The rearrangement uses TRBV5-4 and TRBJ2-1; D perhaps matches TRBD1 (6 bases). This CDR3 spans 15 amino acids. V lost 5 bases, J lost 0 bases, and 12 bases lay in between. Germline V CDR1 and CDR2: SGHNT, YYREEE (reference sequence). Written as DNA, the CDR3 is TGTGCCAGCAGTACTGGACAGAGCTCCTACAATGAGCAGTTCTTC. As protein: CASSTGQSSYNEQFF.

Many counts were recorded for this clonotype. The genes are TRBV20-1 and TRBJ2-7; TRBD1 matches at 8 bases. CDR1 and CDR2 from the germline V gene are DFQATT and SNEGSKA (reference sequence). Trimming removed 2 bases from V and 5 bases from J; junction bases left unmatched: 8. This CDR3 is built from 14 residues. The chain's CDR3 is CSARPQGVKDEQYF. The CDR3 DNA reads TGCAGTGCTAGACCACAGGGGGTTAAGGACGAGCAGTACTTC.

In its sample, this clonotype was seen a few times. CDR3 region: CASSPAVAFDIQYF. The DNA for the CDR3 is TGTGCCAGCTCACCGGCTGTAGCTTTTGACATTCAGTACTTC. The chain is built from TRBV18 and TRBJ2-4; D ambiguous. The V and J ends lost 3 bases and 8 bases respectively, with 14 bases between them. Germline CDR1 KGHSH, CDR2 LQKENI. The CDR3 is made up of 14 amino acids.

This chain uses TRBV6-2 or TRBV6-3 with TRBJ1-1; TRBD1 agrees at 7 bases. The CDR3 extends over 15 amino acids. V gave up 5 bases and J gave up 1 base; unmatched junction bases: 7. From germline, CDR1 is MNHEY and CDR2 SVGEGT. The CDR3 here is CASSLTGKWNTEAFF. The CDR3 nucleotides are TGTGCCAGCAGTCTGACAGGGAAGTGGAACACTGAAGCTTTCTTT.

This clonotype came up many times. The chain has TRBV5-6 and TRBJ2-5, with 7 bases identical to TRBD1. V lost 3 bases and J lost 5; bases outside the gene matches: 10. The length of the CDR3 is 15 residues. The germline gives CDR1 SGHDT, CDR2 YYEEEE. For the CDR3, the DNA is TGTGCCAGCAGCTCCTACACAGGGGTCGGGGAGACCCAGTACTTC. Translation gives CASSSYTGVGETQYF. The entire variable domain, with the rest obtained from reference TRBV5-6 and TRBJ2-5, is as follows: DAGVTQSPTHLIKTRGQQVTLRCSPKSGHDTVSWYQQALGQGPQFIFQYYEEEERQRGNFPDRFSGHQFPNYSSELNVNALLLGDSALYLCASSSYTGVGETQYFGPGTRLLVL.

In its sample, this clonotype was seen a few times. The chain combines TRBV7-2 with TRBJ2-4; 7 nucleotides align to TRBD2. The V gene end was trimmed by 2 bases and the J gene end by 9 bases; junction bases not matched to a gene: 10. CDR1 is SGHTA and CDR2 is FQGNSA in the germline V gene. The CDR3 length is 15 residues. CDR3 sequence reads: CASSLSGESPRIQYF. The CDR3 DNA reads as TGTGCCAGCAGCTTAAGCGGGGAGTCACCACGCATTCAGTACTTC.

A few counts support this clonotype. The chain employs TRBV6-5 and TRBJ2-5, with D perhaps matching TRBD2 (7 bases). V lost 7 bases, J lost 4 bases, and 19 bases lay in between. The germline CDR1 and CDR2 sequences are MNHEY and SVGAGI. The CDR3 spans 15 residues. The CDR3 loop reads CASTPRGAGGETQYF. The CDR3, as DNA: TGTGCCAGCACTCCACGGGGGGCGGGTGGAGAGACCCAGTACTTC.

Many counts were recorded for this clonotype. The chain couples TRBV20-1 to TRBJ1-6; unclear D gene. Per germline, CDR1 DFQATT and CDR2 SNEGSKA (reference sequence). The ends were cut back, 5 bases at V and 7 bases at J, with 12 bases in the middle. The CDR3 spans 13 residues. CDR3 loop: CSARPDGNSPLHF. In nucleotides, the CDR3 is TGCAGTGCTCGTCCGGACGGGAATTCACCCCTCCACTTT.

The rearrangement uses TRBV4-1 and TRBJ2-2; 12 bases line up with TRBD2. This CDR3 is 17 amino acids long. CDR1 is MGHRA and CDR2 is YSYEKL in the germline V gene. Trimming cost V 6 bases and J 1 base; bases outside gene matches: 6. CDR3: CASSLGTSGRNTGELFF. CDR3 nucleotides: TGCGCCAGCAGTCTAGGGACTAGCGGGCGGAACACCGGGGAGCTGTTTTTT.

This clonotype came up a few times. This rearrangement joins TRBV6-5 to TRBJ1-5; TRBD1 matches 7 bases. With 0 bases clipped from V and 6 bases from J, the junction kept 20 bases outside the gene matches. CDR1 is MNHEY and CDR2 is SVGAGI in the germline V gene. This CDR3 contains 20 residues. CDR3 residues: CASSYSSPNTMTGNLQPQHF. CDR3 DNA sequence: TGTGCCAGCAGTTACTCGAGCCCGAACACTATGACAGGGAATCTTCAGCCCCAGCATTTT.

This clonotype has ten or more counts. This rearrangement joins TRBV11-2 to TRBJ1-6, with 9 bases fitting TRBD1. Germline CDR1 and CDR2: SGHAT and FQNNGV. Trimming removed 7 bases from V and 12 bases from J; junction bases left unmatched: 10. The CDR3 loop spans 14 amino acids. Written as DNA, the CDR3 is TGTGCCAGCACCCCGGACAGGGGAACTCAACCCCTCCACTTT. It codes for CASTPDRGTQPLHF.